This T cell receptor beta chain came from a study of PD-1 blockade in classical Hodgkin lymphoma. The CDR3 has 16 amino acids. V was pared by 3 bases and J by 2 bases, with 16 bases between. The germline CDR1 and CDR2 sequences are SGHTA and FQGNSA. Time point meaning: cycle 4 day 1 (C4D1), after five to seven weeks of nivolumab. Exposure to brentuximab vedotin varied, and each patient had relapsed following autologous stem cell transplantation. Magnetic negative selection of thawed PBMCs was the method by which CD4+ T cells were purified. Worth noting for this clone: Its target is unknown.

Study conclusions and caveats: Baseline diversity in complete responders resembled that of newly diagnosed patients.

Sequencing was performed with immunoSEQ multiplex PCR; in TCRdb, only in-frame clones are kept and a portion is missing. This table holds under 20,000 clones, 70% found once. The sample in question was CD4+ T cells from blood, obtained before the fourth cycle of nivolumab. The sequence was collected from a human donor with classical Hodgkin lymphoma. The chain couples TRBV7-2 to TRBJ2-5; D is tentatively TRBD1 or TRBD2 (6 bases each). The chain's CDR3 is CASSFYRVAGQETQYF. The DNA of the CDR3 is TGTGCCAGCAGCTTTTACAGGGTGGCGGGACAAGAGACCCAGTACTTC.